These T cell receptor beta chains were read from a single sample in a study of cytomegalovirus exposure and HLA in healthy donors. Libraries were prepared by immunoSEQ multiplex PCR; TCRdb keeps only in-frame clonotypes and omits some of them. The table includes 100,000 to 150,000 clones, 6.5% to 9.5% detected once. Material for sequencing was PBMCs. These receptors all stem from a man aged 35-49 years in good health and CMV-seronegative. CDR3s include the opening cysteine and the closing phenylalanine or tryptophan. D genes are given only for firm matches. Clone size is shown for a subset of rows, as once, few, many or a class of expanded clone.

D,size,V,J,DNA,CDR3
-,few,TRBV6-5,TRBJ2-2,TGTGCCAGCAGCTATCGGGGGTACACCGGGGAGCTGTTTTTT,CASSYRGYTGELFF
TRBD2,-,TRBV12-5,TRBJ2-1,TGTGCTAGTGGGGGGACTAGCGGGGAGAACTACAATGAGCAGTTCTTC,CASGGTSGENYNEQFF
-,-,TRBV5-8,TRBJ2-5,TGTGCCAGCAGCTTGGTGGTTCTACAGACCCAGTACTTC,CASSLVVLQTQYF
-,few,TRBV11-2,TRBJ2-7,TGTGCCAGCAGCGAGTCTGGTTCCTACGAGCAGTACTTC,CASSESGSYEQYF
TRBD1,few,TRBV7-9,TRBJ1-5,TGTGCCAGCAGCCTAGGGACAGGGGCCCTTAATCAGCCCCAGCATTTT,CASSLGTGALNQPQHF
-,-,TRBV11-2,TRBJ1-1,TGTGCCAGCAGCTCCTTGGCAGGGCTCGGCTCTGAAGCTTTCTTT,CASSSLAGLGSEAFF
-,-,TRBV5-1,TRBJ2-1,TGCGCCAGCAGCCAGCGCGGGGGCGTTGTCGATGAGCAGTTCTTC,CASSQRGGVVDEQFF
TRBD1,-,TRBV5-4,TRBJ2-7,TGTGCCAGCAGCTCCGGGACAGGTGTGGGCGAGCAGTACTTC,CASSSGTGVGEQYF
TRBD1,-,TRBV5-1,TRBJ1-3,TGCGCCAGCAGCTTGGGTGGACAGGGGTCTGGAAACACCATATATTTT,CASSLGGQGSGNTIYF
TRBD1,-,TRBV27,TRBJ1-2,TGTGCCAGCAGACGAAACAGGGGATATGGCTACACCTTC,CASRRNRGYGYTF
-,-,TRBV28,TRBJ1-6,TGTGCCAGCAGTTTGGGGACACCTTATTCACCCCTCCACTTT,CASSLGTPYSPLHF
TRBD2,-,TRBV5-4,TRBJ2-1,TGTGCCAGCAGCTTGTTTGGGACTAGCGGGGCTGGTGAGCAGTTCTTC,CASSLFGTSGAGEQFF
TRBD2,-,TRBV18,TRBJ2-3,TGTGCCAGCTCCTCAGGACTAGCGGGCACAGATACGCAGTATTTT,CASSSGLAGTDTQYF
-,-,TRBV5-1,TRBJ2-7,TGCGCCAGCAGCTTGGCCGAGGGACTGAACTACGAGCAGTACTTC,CASSLAEGLNYEQYF
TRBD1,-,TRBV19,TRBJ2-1,TGTGCCAGTAGTGACGGGGACAGGGGGCATATGAATGAGCAGTTCTTC,CASSDGDRGHMNEQFF
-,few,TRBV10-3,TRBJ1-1,TGTGCCATCAGTGCGCAGGGGAGGAACACTGAAGCTTTCTTT,CAISAQGRNTEAFF
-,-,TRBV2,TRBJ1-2,TGTGCCAGCAGTGGCAGGGCAGGCTACACCTTC,CASSGRAGYTF
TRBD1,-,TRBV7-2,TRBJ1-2,TGTGCCAGCAGCCTAGGACAGGGTAACTATGGCTACACCTTC,CASSLGQGNYGYTF
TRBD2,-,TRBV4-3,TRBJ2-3,TGCGCCAGCAGCAGAAGACTAGCGGGAGATACGCAGTATTTT,CASSRRLAGDTQYF
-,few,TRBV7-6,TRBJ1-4,TGTGCCAGCAGCTTGGAGAGGGATGAAAAACTGTTTTTT,CASSLERDEKLFF
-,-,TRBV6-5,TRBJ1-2,TGTGCCAGCAGCAGGGCTAACTATGGCTACACCTTC,CASSRANYGYTF
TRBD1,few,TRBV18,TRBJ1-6,TGTGCCAGCTCACCCCCGGGACAGGGTAGGAGTCCACCCCTCCACTTT,CASSPPGQGRSPPLHF
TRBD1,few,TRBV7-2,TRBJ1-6,TGTGCCAGCAGCTTGGGGACAGGGATCAATTCACCCCTCCACTTT,CASSLGTGINSPLHF
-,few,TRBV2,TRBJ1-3,TGTGCCAGCAGGGACTTCGGGACAACTGGAAACACCATATATTTT,CASRDFGTTGNTIYF
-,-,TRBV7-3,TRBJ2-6,TGTGCCAGCAGCTCCCGTGCTGGGGCCAACGTCCTGACTTTC,CASSSRAGANVLTF
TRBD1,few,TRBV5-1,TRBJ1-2,TGCGCCAGCAGCCCGGGACAGGGAGGCGGCTACACCTTC,CASSPGQGGGYTF
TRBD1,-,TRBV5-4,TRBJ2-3,TGTGCCAGCAGCGACGGGGGACAGGGGGCCGTGGATACGCAGTATTTT,CASSDGGQGAVDTQYF
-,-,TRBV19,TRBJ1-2,TGTGCCAGTAGTACCCGGACAGCTAACTATGGCTACACCTTC,CASSTRTANYGYTF
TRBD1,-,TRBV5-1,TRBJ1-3,TGCGCCAGCAGCGTGACGGGGACAGGGTTTGGAAACACCATATATTTT,CASSVTGTGFGNTIYF
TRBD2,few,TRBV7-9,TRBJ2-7,TGTGCCAGCAGCTTAGGTCTAGCGGTCGGCGAGCAGTACTTC,CASSLGLAVGEQYF
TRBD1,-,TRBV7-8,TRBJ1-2,TGTGCCAGCAGCCCCGGGACAGACCTCCCTTGGGGCTACACCTTC,CASSPGTDLPWGYTF
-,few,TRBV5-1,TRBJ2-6,TGCGCCAGCAGCTTGGATTCGGGCTCTGGGGCCAACGTCCTGACTTTC,CASSLDSGSGANVLTF
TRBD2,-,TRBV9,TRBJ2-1,TGTGCCAGCGCCCCGGGGGGGGGCTCCTACAATGAGCAGTTCTTC,CASAPGGGSYNEQFF
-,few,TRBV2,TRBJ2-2,TGTGCCAGCAGTGACTTCGCAGCGACTAACACCGGGGAGCTGTTTTTT,CASSDFAATNTGELFF
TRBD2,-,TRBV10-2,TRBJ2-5,TGCGCCAGCAGTGTGCAGCGGGGAGGTCAAGAGACCCAGTACTTC,CASSVQRGGQETQYF
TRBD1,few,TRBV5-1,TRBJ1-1,TGCGCCAGCAGCTTGTGGGGGACAGGGGGAGGTACTGAAGCTTTCTTT,CASSLWGTGGGTEAFF
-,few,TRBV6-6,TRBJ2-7,TGTGCCAGCAGTTACCTCAGGGGACGGTCCTACGAGCAGTACTTC,CASSYLRGRSYEQYF
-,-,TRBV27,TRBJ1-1,TGTGCCAGCAGCCCTCAGGGGAACACTGAAGCTTTCTTT,CASSPQGNTEAFF
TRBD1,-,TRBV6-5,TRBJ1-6,TGTGCCAGCAGTTACCAGGGGGCCCCCTATAATTCACCCCTCCACTTT,CASSYQGAPYNSPLHF
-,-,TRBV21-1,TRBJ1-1,TGTGCCAGCAGCATCCGGGACAGGGGGTTTAGTACTGAAGCTTTCTTT,CASSIRDRGFSTEAFF
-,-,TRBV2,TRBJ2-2,TGTGCCAGCAGCGTAACAGGGTTGGACACCGGGGAGCTGTTTTTT,CASSVTGLDTGELFF
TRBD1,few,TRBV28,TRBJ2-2,TGTGCCAGCAGTTTTCCACTCCGGGACAGGGGACGTTCCGGGGAGCTGTTTTTT,CASSFPLRDRGRSGELFF
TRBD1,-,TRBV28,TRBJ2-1,TGTGCCAGCACCCCGGGACAGGGCCCCAATGAGCAGTTCTTC,CASTPGQGPNEQFF
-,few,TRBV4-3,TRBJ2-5,TGCGCCAGCAGCCAAGATTTGGGCAGGGATGAGACCCAGTACTTC,CASSQDLGRDETQYF
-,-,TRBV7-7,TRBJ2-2,TGTGCCAGCACTTCTAACGGGGGTGCGAACACCGGGGAGCTGTTTTTT,CASTSNGGANTGELFF
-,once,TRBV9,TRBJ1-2,TGTGCCAGCAGCGTAGATGTCAGGGGAGATCACTATGGCTACACCTTC,CASSVDVRGDHYGYTF
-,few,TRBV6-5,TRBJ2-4,TGTGCCAGCGTCCGAGATATCGGCAAAAACATTCAGTACTTC,CASVRDIGKNIQYF
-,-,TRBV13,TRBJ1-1,TGTGCCAGCAGCGGAAGGGGGAACACTGAAGCTTTCTTT,CASSGRGNTEAFF
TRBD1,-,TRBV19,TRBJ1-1,TGTGCCAGTAGTAGGACAGGGAGGACTGAAGCTTTCTTT,CASSRTGRTEAFF
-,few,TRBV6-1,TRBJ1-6,TGTGCCAGCAGTGCCCCGTCCTACCTGAGCTCCTATAATTCACCCCTCCACTTT,CASSAPSYLSSYNSPLHF
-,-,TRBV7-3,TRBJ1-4,TGTGCCAGCAGCGTAAGATCGGGGGATAATGAAAAACTGTTTTTT,CASSVRSGDNEKLFF
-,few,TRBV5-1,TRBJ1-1,TGCGCCAGCAGCTTGAACGGGAACTGGAACACTGAAGCTTTCTTT,CASSLNGNWNTEAFF
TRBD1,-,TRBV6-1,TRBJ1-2,TGTGCCAGCAGTGAAGTCTACAGGGGCGGTGGCTACACCTTC,CASSEVYRGGGYTF